This T cell receptor (beta chain) is from a study of blood T cell repertoires in COVID-19. The wider study: Samples taken during acute and convalescent COVID-19 were collected in the United States, Italy and Spain. PBMCs, B-cell-depleted T cells, or T cells provided the cDNA or gDNA that made up the material.

This CDR3 is 14 amino acids long. V was pared by 4 bases and J by 4 bases, with 6 bases of the junction left unmatched. Germline-derived CDR1 and CDR2 are MNHEY and SVGAGI. Per the study methods: Estimation of nucleated cell counts relied on the amplification of reference gene primers. Here immunoSEQ multiplex PCR was the method, and the copy in TCRdb shows in-frame clones only, minus some. V and J calls and clone size follow that table, whereas D and trimming were derived from the DNA. The sample lists 90,000 to 150,000 clones, less than 90% occurring once. Sequenced sample: peripheral blood. This clonotype originated in a man of 80 years or more with acute or convalescent COVID-19. The chain is built from TRBV6-5 and TRBJ2-7; 8 bases are shared with TRBD1. CDR3 nucleotide sequence: TGTGCCAGCAGTTCAGGGGGCGCGGTTTACGAGCAGTACTTC. It yields the protein CASSSGGAVYEQYF.